Presented here are 10 T cell receptor beta chains from one specimen sequenced in a study of blood T cell repertoires in COVID-19. Generated by immunoSEQ multiplex PCR, the TCRdb table keeps only in-frame clones and is missing some. This sample has about 140,000 clones, with roughly 90% found just once. Input material: peripheral blood. These receptors all come from a man between 50 and 59 years old with active or convalescent COVID-19.

V usage is TRBV2 and J usage is TRBJ2-7; the D gene is possibly TRBD1 (6 bases). V lost 4 bases, J lost 4 bases, and 14 bases lay in between. The CDR3 is 14 residues long. CDR1 and CDR2 from the germline V gene are SNHLY and FYNNEI. The CDR3 loop reads CASSVGQTMYEQYF. The CDR3 coding sequence is TGTGCCAGCAGTGTTGGACAGACGATGTACGAGCAGTACTTC. Variable domain in full (rest from reference TRBV2 and TRBJ2-7): EPEVTQTPSHQVTQMGQEVILRCVPISNHLYFYWYRQILGQKVEFLVSFYNNEISEKSEIFDDQFSVERPDGSNFTLKIRSTKLEDSAMYFCASSVGQTMYEQYFGPGTRLTVT.

V gene TRBV14 combines with J gene TRBJ1-6, with TRBD1 as a possible D gene (6 bases). V lost 8 bases to trimming and J lost 10 bases, with 15 bases between them. The CDR3 contains 13 residues. Germline V lookup: CDR1 SGHDN, CDR2 FVKESK. The CDR3 DNA reads as TGTGCCAGCGGACAGTTCGCAAACTCACCCCTCCACTTT. The encoded protein is CASGQFANSPLHF.

This chain joins TRBV5-1 and TRBJ2-2; 10 bases are a match to TRBD2. V lost 0 bases and J lost 7; bases outside the gene matches: 6. CDR1 SGHRS and CDR2 YFSETQ come from the germline V gene. The CDR3 length is 16 residues. The CDR3 DNA reads as TGCGCCAGCAGCTTGGCCCCGACTAGCGGGCTCGGGGAGCTGTTTTTT. Translated: CASSLAPTSGLGELFF.

The genes are TRBV9 and TRBJ2-7; 11 bases fit TRBD2. The ends lost 0 bases at V and 9 bases at J; junction bases unmatched: 11. Looked up from germline, CDR1 is SGDLS and CDR2 is YYNGEE. This CDR3 is 16 amino acids long. CDR3 sequence (DNA): TGTGCCAGCAGCGTAGTTGGGAGCCTAGCGGGAGGACGGCAGTACTTC. Its protein is CASSVVGSLAGGRQYF.

This sequence joins TRBV7-3 and TRBJ2-5, with TRBD1 as a possible D gene (7 bases). The V gene lost 6 bases and the J gene lost 4 bases, with 18 bases spanning the gap. In germline, CDR1 is SGHTA, CDR2 FQGTGA. The CDR3 covers 15 residues. CDR3 nucleotides: TGTGCCAGCAGTTCTCAGGGGGGAACGGGAGAGACCCAGTACTTC. It specifies CASSSQGGTGETQYF.

The V call is TRBV7-9, the J call TRBJ2-2; 10 nucleotides match TRBD1. Germline CDR1 reads SEHNR; CDR2 reads FQNEAQ (reference sequence). The CDR3 is made up of 17 amino acids. Germline trimming cut 5 bases from V and 1 base from J; bases unmatched to any gene: 7. CDR3 DNA sequence: TGTGCCAGCAGCCTCCCGAGGGACAGGGGGAACACCGGGGAGCTGTTTTTT. Residues: CASSLPRDRGNTGELFF.

The chain employs TRBV19 and TRBJ2-7; TRBD2 agrees at 9 bases. Germline CDR1 and CDR2: LNHDA and SQIVND (reference sequence). CDR3 length: 14 amino acids. The V segment lost 6 bases and the J segment 1 base; nucleotides outside the gene matches: 4. The CDR3 DNA reads TGTGCCAGTAGCAGACTAGCGGCTTCCTACGAGCAGTACTTC. It specifies CASSRLAASYEQYF.

The table lists this clone with a few counts. This sequence joins TRBV18 and TRBJ2-7; 8 bases align to TRBD1. Unmatched junction bases numbered 3, after V lost 2 bases and J lost 0 bases. CDR3 size: 15 residues. Germline CDR1 and CDR2: KGHSH and LQKENI. CDR3 DNA sequence: TGTGCCAGCTCACCAGGGACAGGTCTCTCCTACGAGCAGTACTTC. Translating gives CASSPGTGLSYEQYF.

The chain has TRBV18 and TRBJ1-2; D is ambiguous. Trimming took 4 bases from V and 7 from J, leaving 13 bases between them. Germline V CDR1 and CDR2: KGHSH, LQKENI. The length of the CDR3 is 13 residues. The CDR3 spells CASSQDEGAGYTF. In nucleotides, the CDR3 is TGTGCCAGCTCACAGGACGAGGGAGCTGGCTACACCTTC.

V usage is TRBV6-5 and J usage is TRBJ2-1; D is unresolved. Germline assignment: CDR1 MNHEY and CDR2 SVGAGI. With 4 bases removed from V and 9 bases from J, the gap between germline ends came to 7 bases. The CDR3 sequence is 11 residues long. The CDR3 sequence: CASSSVGEQFF. Here the CDR3 DNA reads TGTGCCAGCAGTTCGGTTGGTGAGCAGTTCTTC.